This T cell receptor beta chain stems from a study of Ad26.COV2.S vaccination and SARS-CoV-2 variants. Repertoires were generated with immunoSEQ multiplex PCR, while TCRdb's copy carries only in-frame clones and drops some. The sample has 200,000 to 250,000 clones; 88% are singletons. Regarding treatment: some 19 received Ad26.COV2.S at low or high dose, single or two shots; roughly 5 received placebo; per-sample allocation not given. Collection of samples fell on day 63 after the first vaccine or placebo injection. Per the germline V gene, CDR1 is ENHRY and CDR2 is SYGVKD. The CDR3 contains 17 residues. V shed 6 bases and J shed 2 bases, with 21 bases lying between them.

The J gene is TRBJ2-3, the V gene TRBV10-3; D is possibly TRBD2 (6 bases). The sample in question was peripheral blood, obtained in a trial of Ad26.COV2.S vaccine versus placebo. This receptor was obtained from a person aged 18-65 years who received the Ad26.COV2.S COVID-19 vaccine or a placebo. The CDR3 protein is CAISGGQPGLFTDTQYF. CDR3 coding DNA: TGTGCCATCAGCGGGGGTCAACCGGGACTGTTCACAGATACGCAGTATTTT.